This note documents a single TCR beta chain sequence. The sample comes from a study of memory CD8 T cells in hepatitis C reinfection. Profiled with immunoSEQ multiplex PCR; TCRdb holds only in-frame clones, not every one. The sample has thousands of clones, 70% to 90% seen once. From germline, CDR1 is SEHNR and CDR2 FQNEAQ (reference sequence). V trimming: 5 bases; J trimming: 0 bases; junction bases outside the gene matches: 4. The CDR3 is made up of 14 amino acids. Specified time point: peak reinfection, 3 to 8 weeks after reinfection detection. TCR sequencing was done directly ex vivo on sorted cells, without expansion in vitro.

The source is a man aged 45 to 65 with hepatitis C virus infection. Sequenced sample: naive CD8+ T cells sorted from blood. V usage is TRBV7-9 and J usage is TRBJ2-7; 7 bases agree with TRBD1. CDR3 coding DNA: TGTGCCAGCAGCGAGAGACAGGGCTCCTACGAGCAGTACTTC. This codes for CASSERQGSYEQYF.